These 18 T cell receptor beta chains were all obtained from the same sample, sequenced in a study of T cell changes during pregnancy in multiple sclerosis. The table came from immunoSEQ multiplex PCR; TCRdb's copy has only in-frame clones and leaves some out. The table includes some 60,000 clones, 75% to 95% detected once. The sample consisted of peripheral blood, taken before pregnancy. These receptors were obtained from a female donor with multiple sclerosis, enrolled in a pregnancy study.

The J gene is TRBJ2-2, the V gene TRBV6-5; maybe TRBD2 (6 bases). Germline CDR1 reads MNHEY; CDR2 reads SVGAGI. V dropped 3 bases and J dropped 6 bases, with 14 bases sitting between them. The CDR3 runs 15 residues. The chain's CDR3 is CASSYGVGGAGELFF. The CDR3 DNA follows: TGTGCCAGCAGTTATGGTGTCGGGGGTGCCGGGGAGCTGTTTTTT.

The rearrangement uses TRBV18 and TRBJ2-1; D perhaps matches TRBD2 (7 bases). Germline values: CDR1 KGHSH, CDR2 LQKENI. V was shortened by 4 bases and J by 7 bases, with 14 bases between the two germline ends. CDR3 length: 14 amino acids. The CDR3 region is CASSHRDGRNEQFF. The CDR3 DNA reads TGTGCCAGCTCACACAGGGACGGGAGGAATGAGCAGTTCTTC.

This sequence joins TRBV9 and TRBJ2-7, with D maybe TRBD1 (6 bases). V was cut by 2 bases and J by 4 bases, with 19 bases left in between. CDR3 length equals 16 residues. The germline V gene has CDR1 SGDLS and CDR2 YYNGEE. The CDR3: CASSVTGTSDLYEQYF. In DNA form, the CDR3 reads TGTGCCAGCAGCGTTACCGGGACATCCGACTTGTACGAGCAGTACTTC. Together with reference TRBV9 and TRBJ2-7, the CDR3 gives the full variable domain: DSGVTQTPKHLITATGQRVTLRCSPRSGDLSVYWYQQSLDQGLQFLIQYYNGEERAKGNILERFSAQQFPDLHSELNLSSLELGDSALYFCASSVTGTSDLYEQYFGPGTRLTVT.

The chain couples TRBV19 to TRBJ1-2, with TRBD1 identical over 7 bases. V shed 6 bases, J shed 4 bases, and the junction held 8 bases outside the gene matches. The germline V gene encodes CDR1 LNHDA and CDR2 SQIVND (reference sequence). This CDR3 is built from 14 residues. DNA of the CDR3: TGTGCCAGTAGCCGACAGGGCCTTGGCTATGGCTACACCTTC. Translation gives CASSRQGLGYGYTF.

V is TRBV15 and J is TRBJ1-1; TRBD1 might be the D (5 bases). This CDR3 has 14 amino acids. The germline gives CDR1 LNHNV, CDR2 YYDKDF (reference sequence). With 1 base removed from V and 7 bases from J, the gap between germline ends came to 13 bases. The chain's CDR3 is CATSRASARGEAFF. CDR3 bases: TGTGCCACCAGCAGAGCCTCGGCTAGGGGTGAAGCTTTCTTT. Variable domain in full (rest from reference TRBV15 and TRBJ1-1): DAMVIQNPRYQVTQFGKPVTLSCSQTLNHNVMYWYQQKSSQAPKLLFHYYDKDFNNEADTPDNFQSRRPNTSFCFLDIRSPGLGDTAMYLCATSRASARGEAFFGQGTRLTVV.

V usage is TRBV30 and J usage is TRBJ1-5, with D perhaps TRBD1 (5 bases). Looked up from germline, CDR1 is GTSNPN and CDR2 is SVGIG (reference sequence). The V end was cut by 2 bases, the J end by 5 bases, with 19 bases between. There are 16 residues in the CDR3. The CDR3 sequence: CAWSPIGVGRDQPQHF. Here the CDR3 DNA reads TGTGCCTGGAGTCCTATAGGTGTGGGGCGCGATCAGCCCCAGCATTTT.

The chain combines TRBV19 with TRBJ2-5, with D perhaps matching TRBD1 (6 bases). The CDR3 has 13 amino acids. CDR1 and CDR2 (germline): LNHDA, SQIVND (reference sequence). Deletions cut 5 bases from V and 5 bases from J, with 12 bases between. The CDR3: CASSSGVRETQYF. CDR3 sequence (DNA): TGTGCCAGTAGTTCAGGGGTTCGGGAGACCCAGTACTTC.

The J gene is TRBJ1-4, the V gene TRBV5-6; 9 positions match TRBD1. Germline CDR1 SGHDT, CDR2 YYEEEE. V lost 7 bases, J lost 5 bases, and 9 bases stayed unmatched. This CDR3 has 15 residues. The CDR3 bases are TGTGCCAGCCAAGAACCGGGACAGGGAAATGAAAAACTGTTTTTT. It encodes CASQEPGQGNEKLFF.

A few counts support this clone. The J gene is TRBJ2-1, the V gene TRBV18, with TRBD1 as a possible D gene (6 bases). V gave up 4 bases and J gave up 4 bases, with 17 bases separating them. This CDR3 has 16 residues. Germline V CDR1 and CDR2: KGHSH, LQKENI. CDR3 bases: TGTGCCAGCTCACTTCGGGAACAAGGGGGTTACAATGAGCAGTTCTTC. It translates to CASSLREQGGYNEQFF. The full variable domain, rest sourced from reference TRBV18 and TRBJ2-1, is NAGVMQNPRHLVRRRGQEARLRCSPMKGHSHVYWYRQLPEEGLKFMVYLQKENIIDESGMPKERFSAEFPKEGPSILRIQQVVRGDSAAYFCASSLREQGGYNEQFFGPGTRLTVL.

The chain recombines TRBV9 with TRBJ1-2, with a tentative D call TRBD1 (6 bases). There are 13 residues in the CDR3. Germline V gene lookup returns CDR1 SGDLS and CDR2 YYNGEE. V was pared by 5 bases and J by 2 bases, with 10 bases between. The CDR3 DNA follows: TGTGCCAGCAGGAACCAGGGGAACTATGGCTACACCTTC. Its protein product is CASRNQGNYGYTF.

The rearrangement uses TRBV19 and TRBJ2-7; 7 nucleotides line up with TRBD2. The germline V gene has CDR1 LNHDA and CDR2 SQIVND (reference sequence). Trimming cost V 6 bases and J 3 bases; bases outside gene matches: 5. The CDR3 runs 13 residues. The CDR3 reads CASRAAGYYEQYF. DNA for the CDR3: TGTGCCAGTAGAGCAGCGGGATACTACGAGCAGTACTTC.

V gene TRBV20-1 combines with J gene TRBJ2-7; possibly TRBD1 for D (7 bases). The CDR3 spans 11 residues. V lost 3 bases, J lost 7 bases, and 10 bases lay in between. Germline V lookup: CDR1 DFQATT, CDR2 SNEGSKA (reference sequence). CDR3 in amino acids: CSASRGEEQYF. For the CDR3, the DNA is TGCAGTGCTAGCAGGGGGGAAGAGCAGTACTTC.

The gene calls are TRBV19 and TRBJ2-7; 11 nucleotides align to TRBD1. Trimming took 1 base from V and 0 from J; bases not matched to a gene: 11. This CDR3 has 19 amino acids. Germline V lookup: CDR1 LNHDA, CDR2 SQIVND (reference sequence). The CDR3 here is CASSIGPGTGGFYSYEQYF. The CDR3 nucleotides are TGTGCCAGTAGTATAGGACCCGGGACAGGGGGTTTCTACTCCTACGAGCAGTACTTC.

The CDR3 reads CAIRPTGNDYEQYF. The CDR3 DNA is TGTGCCATCAGGCCTACAGGGAACGACTACGAGCAGTACTTC. The V call is TRBV10-3, the J call TRBJ2-7, with a weak D call TRBD1 (6 bases). This CDR3 spans 14 amino acids. The germline V gene encodes CDR1 ENHRY and CDR2 SYGVKD. Trimming took 6 bases from V and 3 from J, leaving 15 bases between them.

The gene calls are TRBV11-2 and TRBJ2-5, with 8 bases aligning to TRBD1. Germline trimming cut 6 bases from V and 5 bases from J; bases unmatched to any gene: 11. This CDR3 is built from 15 residues. Germline CDR1 and CDR2: SGHAT and FQNNGV. The CDR3 protein is CASSRRGTGGETQYF. The CDR3 region has the DNA TGTGCCAGCAGTCGACGTGGGACAGGAGGGGAGACCCAGTACTTC.

The chain links TRBV7-2 to TRBJ2-7; D possibly corresponds to TRBD1 (6 bases). Between the trimmed V and J ends, which lost 4 bases and 2 bases, there was a span of 18 bases. The CDR3 consists of 16 residues. Germline CDR1 and CDR2: SGHTA and FQGNSA. The CDR3 DNA follows: TGTGCCAGCAGCTCCAATAGTAGGACAGCCGCCTACGAGCAGTACTTC. This codes for CASSSNSRTAAYEQYF.

The rearrangement links TRBV19 to TRBJ1-2, with 8 positions matching TRBD1. Germline values: CDR1 LNHDA, CDR2 SQIVND (reference sequence). CDR3 size: 12 residues. Unmatched junction bases numbered 3, after V lost 6 bases and J lost 6 bases. CDR3: CASREQGDGYTF. The CDR3 DNA reads TGTGCCAGTAGGGAACAGGGGGATGGCTACACCTTC.

The chain is built from TRBV5-1 and TRBJ2-5; 8 positions agree with TRBD2. The CDR3 totals 14 residues. Looked up from germline, CDR1 is SGHRS and CDR2 is YFSETQ. Trimming removed 0 bases from V and 5 bases from J; junction bases left unmatched: 3. This CDR3 is CASSLVASGETQYF. The CDR3 bases are TGCGCCAGCAGCTTGGTCGCTAGCGGGGAGACCCAGTACTTC.